This T cell receptor beta chain was identified during a study of CD8 T cells in Susac syndrome. In the case of this clonotype: Its antigen is unknown.

An amount of RNA that ranged from roughly 0.45 to 1 ug was reverse transcribed with random hexamers. immunoSEQ multiplex PCR amplified TCR beta CDR3 across 54 Vbeta, 13 Jbeta. TCRdb used MiXCR to reprocess the immunoSEQ multiplex PCR reads, holding one entry per CDR3 protein. Among hundreds of thousands of distinct CDR3 sequences listed, about nine tenths were seen once. The multiple sclerosis controls, all treatment-naive patients, had relapsing-remitting disease that was stable or active. Bulk CD8+ and CD4+ cells came from magnetic negative isolation; CD8+ TEMRA by FACS. General study points: As the study acknowledged, the number of individuals who were part of its TCR sequencing and HLA analysis was relatively small.

Source material: CD8+ T cells from PBMCs. This TCR was recovered from a human donor with multiple sclerosis.

The CDR3 bases are TGTGCCAGCAAGACTAGCGGGGAGTACAATGAGCAGTTCTTC. This gives the protein CASKTSGEYNEQFF. The rearrangement uses TRBV11-2 and TRBJ2-1, with TRBD2 matching over 11 bases. The germline CDR1 and CDR2 sequences are SGHAT and FQNNGV. CDR3 length: 14 residues. The junction had 3 bases not matched to a gene; V was cut back by 7 bases and J by 4 bases.